A single sample is the source of the 5 T cell receptor beta chains below, sequenced in a study of metastatic and nonmetastatic thyroid tumors. Thyroid surgery was preceded by no treatment in any patient. With MiXCR, TCRdb called clones anew from the PCR reads. The repertoire consists of around 65,000 clones, with approximately 15% occurring once and the leading ten covering over 6.5%. The sequencing input was blood. These receptors originate from a male donor with papillary thyroid cancer or a benign thyroid nodule (not recorded which). Some clones in this sample may be carry-over from other donors' samples.

This clone was picked up many times. This sequence may be a read error, since a much larger clone differs from it by one base. Other DNA sequences of this sample code for an identical CDR3. The V gene is TRBV12-3 or TRBV12-4, the J gene TRBJ1-4; a possible D gene is TRBD1 (6 bases). The CDR3 sequence is 14 residues long. Trimming left V 5 bases short and J 7 bases short, with 14 bases between. The CDR3 DNA reads TGTGCCAGCAGTCCCGGTACAGGGTCTGAAAAACTGTTTTTT. It codes for CASSPGTGSEKLFF.

J is TRBJ2-1 and V is TRBV20-1; D is possibly TRBD2 (5 bases). Germline assignment: CDR1 DFQATT and CDR2 SNEGSKA (reference sequence). Between the trimmed V and J ends, which lost 0 bases and 3 bases, there was a span of 15 bases. CDR3 length: 16 residues. CDR3 amino acids: CSARDPVGVYYNEQFF. The DNA for the CDR3 is TGCAGTGCTAGAGATCCGGTGGGAGTGTACTACAATGAGCAGTTCTTC.

As DNA, the CDR3 is TGCAGTGCTACTCTCCCCGGAGAAAACTATGGCTACACCTTC. As protein: CSATLPGENYGYTF. The chain is built from TRBV20-1 and TRBJ1-2, with D unclear. Per the germline V gene, CDR1 is DFQATT and CDR2 is SNEGSKA (reference sequence). This CDR3 contains 14 residues. V dropped 4 bases and J dropped 2 bases, with 14 bases sitting between them.

This clone was counted at least ten times. V is TRBV27 and J is TRBJ1-2, with D possibly matching TRBD1 (5 bases). Trimming stripped 5 bases from V and 4 bases from J, with 26 bases between. CDR1 MNHEY and CDR2 SMNVEV come from the germline V gene (reference sequence). This CDR3 has 18 amino acids. The CDR3 sequence is CASSPSHLGQVAAYGYTF. In DNA form, the CDR3 reads TGTGCCAGCAGTCCCTCCCACCTGGGGCAGGTCGCGGCCTATGGCTACACCTTC.

This clone showed up many times. This chain connects TRBV7-6 to TRBJ2-5; D remains unclear. CDR1 and CDR2 from the germline V gene are SGHVS and FNYEAQ. The CDR3 covers 14 residues. Trimming pared 1 base from V and 5 bases from J, leaving 11 bases between. CDR3 nucleotides: TGTGCCAGCAGCTTAGAATCGGTTAGGGAGACCCAGTACTTC. Translation: CASSLESVRETQYF.